This is a list of T cell receptor beta chains from one sample in a study of cytomegalovirus exposure and HLA in healthy donors. Here immunoSEQ multiplex PCR was the method, and the copy in TCRdb shows in-frame clones only, minus some. Among 150,000 to 250,000 clones listed, around 80% were seen once. Sequenced sample: PBMCs. The receptors originated from a woman aged 30 to 39 in good health and CMV-seropositive. CDR3s leave out the opening cysteine and the closing phenylalanine or tryptophan.

J gene: TRBJ2-7
V gene: TRBV28
CDR3 protein: ASSRPGQSDEQY

J gene: TRBJ2-1
V gene: TRBV9
CDR3 protein: ASSVRGRNPNEQF

J gene: TRBJ2-3
V gene: TRBV9
CDR3 protein: ASSVAGQGFTDTQY

J gene: TRBJ1-2
V gene: TRBV27
CDR3 protein: ASRGEKGYGYT

J gene: TRBJ1-2
V gene: TRBV4-1
CDR3 protein: ASSQGRQGGLGYT

J gene: TRBJ2-3
V gene: TRBV28
CDR3 protein: ASSPRLAGATDTQY

J gene: TRBJ2-1
V gene: TRBV21-1
CDR3 protein: ASSFDRGLDEQF

J gene: TRBJ2-7
V gene: TRBV23-1
CDR3 protein: ASNTEQY

J gene: TRBJ2-5
V gene: TRBV6-1
CDR3 protein: ASSGTGGRPPETQY

J gene: TRBJ1-3
V gene: TRBV15
CDR3 protein: ATSLRGSGNTIY

J gene: TRBJ2-1
V gene: TRBV2
CDR3 protein: ASSDPGLAGSEQF

J gene: TRBJ2-7
V gene: TRBV11-2
CDR3 protein: ASSLVQAYEQY

J gene: TRBJ2-7
V gene: TRBV6-5
CDR3 protein: ASSPDITSREQY

J gene: TRBJ2-6
V gene: TRBV7-9
CDR3 protein: ASAVSGANVLT

J gene: TRBJ2-3
V gene: TRBV25-1
CDR3 protein: ASVGSLSTDTQY

J gene: TRBJ1-1
V gene: TRBV19
CDR3 protein: ASKVQQGARNTEAF

J gene: TRBJ2-1
V gene: TRBV28
CDR3 protein: ASKASGDYNEQF

J gene: TRBJ2-7
V gene: TRBV6-5
CDR3 protein: ASSGSVTTLEQY

J gene: TRBJ1-4
V gene: TRBV29-1
CDR3 protein: SAQGLNEKLF

J gene: TRBJ1-2
V gene: TRBV5-4
CDR3 protein: ASSDTGTVCT

J gene: TRBJ2-4
V gene: TRBV6-1
CDR3 protein: ASSGGGGLKNIQY

J gene: TRBJ1-1
V gene: TRBV7-9
CDR3 protein: ASSLTGTAMNTEAF

J gene: TRBJ2-7
V gene: TRBV6-1
CDR3 protein: ASSEGRRGLAEQY

J gene: TRBJ2-1
V gene: TRBV19
CDR3 protein: ATKGGGANYNEQF

J gene: TRBJ2-1
V gene: TRBV7-9
CDR3 protein: ASSYGSAAPKQF

J gene: TRBJ2-1
V gene: TRBV19
CDR3 protein: ASSASGRASYEQF

J gene: TRBJ2-3
V gene: TRBV5-1
CDR3 protein: ASSREATDTQY

J gene: TRBJ1-2
V gene: TRBV6-5
CDR3 protein: ASSYTGRSGGYT

J gene: TRBJ2-1
V gene: TRBV16
CDR3 protein: ASSHLLASQSYNEQF

J gene: TRBJ1-1
V gene: TRBV15
CDR3 protein: ATSRPNRGQDTEAF

J gene: TRBJ1-4
V gene: TRBV6-1
CDR3 protein: ASSGEVGGVNEKLF

J gene: TRBJ1-2
V gene: TRBV19
CDR3 protein: ASRGGEGYGYT

J gene: TRBJ2-1
V gene: TRBV28
CDR3 protein: ASSSTSGNEQF

J gene: TRBJ2-2
V gene: TRBV28
CDR3 protein: ATHLLRQNTGELF

J gene: TRBJ1-1
V gene: TRBV30
CDR3 protein: AWSGEGGTEAF

J gene: TRBJ2-7
V gene: TRBV10-3
CDR3 protein: AVRDTSYEQY

J gene: TRBJ2-7
V gene: TRBV28
CDR3 protein: ASSSPSSTGGEYEQY

J gene: TRBJ2-7
V gene: TRBV30
CDR3 protein: AWSVAGGPFSEQY